This TCR beta chain was sequenced for a study of blood T cell repertoires in COVID-19. Study information: Acute and convalescent COVID-19 specimens originated in the United States, Italy and Spain.

Participants were aged about 18 to 100 years from about two dozen US areas. Assignment of participants to cohorts was predicated upon participant-reported clinical history. Trimming took 4 bases from V and 5 from J; bases not matched to a gene: 6. Germline V gene data show CDR1 as SGHTS and CDR2 as YDEGEE. CDR3 length equals 13 residues. In the source study's methods: It was from reference gene primer amplification that nucleated cell counts were estimated. The repertoire was sequenced with immunoSEQ multiplex PCR; TCRdb's copy has only in-frame clones and lacks some. Clonal size and the V and J genes are those of that table, whereas D and trimming came from the DNA. The repertoire has some 200,000 clones, 81% of them found once; the top ten carry 8% to 9%.

This clonotype was obtained from a woman in her 50s with acute COVID-19. The sample taken for sequencing was PBMCs or T cells enriched from blood (not recorded which). The chain links TRBV5-8 to TRBJ2-7; 7 bases map to TRBD1. This CDR3 is CASSRRQGDEQYF. CDR3 nucleotide sequence: TGTGCCAGCAGCAGACGACAGGGCGACGAGCAGTACTTC.